Listed below are T cell receptor beta chains from one sample, sequenced in a study of blood T cell repertoires in COVID-19. Sequenced by immunoSEQ multiplex PCR; TCRdb stores in-frame clones only, minus some. In the table there are about 150,000 clones, around 80% of which are singletons. The material sequenced was peripheral blood. These receptor sequences come from a woman aged 50 to 60 in a cohort sampled during active or convalescent COVID-19. Both conserved end residues are part of each CDR3. The D gene is left open where the match is weak.

V gene,D gene,J gene,CDR3 protein
TRBV12-5,TRBD1,TRBJ2-2,CASGWTGAAPYTSSNTGELFF
TRBV29-1,NA,TRBJ1-1,CSGILQGSPFF
TRBV24-1,NA,TRBJ2-1,CATSTGPSYNEQFF
TRBV4-1,TRBD1,TRBJ2-7,CASSQGQGKSAEQYF
TRBV5-1,TRBD1,TRBJ1-2,CASSPGQVGNGYTF
TRBV3-1/TRBV3-2,NA,TRBJ1-5,CASSQGSGGQPQHF
TRBV12-5,TRBD2,TRBJ2-3,CASGLRSGGAWSDTQYF
TRBV7-2,TRBD2,TRBJ2-5,CASSLVGGGGETQYF
TRBV2,NA,TRBJ1-2,CASRAGLTANYGYTF
TRBV11-2,TRBD1,TRBJ1-4,CASSARQGATNEKLFF
TRBV19,NA,TRBJ2-7,CASARDNLYEQYF
TRBV25-1,TRBD1,TRBJ1-1,CASRDREGNTEAFF
TRBV19,TRBD1,TRBJ1-4,CASSIDRGNEKLFF
TRBV18,TRBD1,TRBJ1-4,CASSRTGTNEKLFF
TRBV6-2/TRBV6-3,TRBD2,TRBJ2-1,CASSYRTGGPSVNEQFF
TRBV7-2,NA,TRBJ1-1,CASSLGLGRDSFF
TRBV4-1,TRBD1,TRBJ1-2,CASSQGIGQGAMGYTF
TRBV2,NA,TRBJ1-5,CASSERRVGQPQHF
TRBV2,NA,TRBJ1-6,CASLDRGLSSYNSPLHF
TRBV5-4,NA,TRBJ1-1,CASSKTLNTEAFF
TRBV6-5,TRBD1,TRBJ1-2,CASTTGADAGGYTF
TRBV6-2/TRBV6-3,NA,TRBJ2-7,CASSRLSYEQYF